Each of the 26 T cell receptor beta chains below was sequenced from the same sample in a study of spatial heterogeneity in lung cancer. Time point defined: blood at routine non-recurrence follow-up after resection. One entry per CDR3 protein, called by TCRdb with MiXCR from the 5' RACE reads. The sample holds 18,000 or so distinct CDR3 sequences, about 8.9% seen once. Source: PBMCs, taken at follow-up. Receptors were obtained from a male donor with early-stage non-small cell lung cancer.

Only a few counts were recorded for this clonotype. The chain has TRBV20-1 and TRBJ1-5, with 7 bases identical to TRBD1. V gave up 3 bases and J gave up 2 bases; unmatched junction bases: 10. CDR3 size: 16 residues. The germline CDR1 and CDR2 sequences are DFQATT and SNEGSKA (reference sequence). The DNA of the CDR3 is TGCAGTGCTAGCGAGCCGACAGGGTCACGCAATCAGCCCCAGCATTTT. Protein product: CSASEPTGSRNQPQHF.

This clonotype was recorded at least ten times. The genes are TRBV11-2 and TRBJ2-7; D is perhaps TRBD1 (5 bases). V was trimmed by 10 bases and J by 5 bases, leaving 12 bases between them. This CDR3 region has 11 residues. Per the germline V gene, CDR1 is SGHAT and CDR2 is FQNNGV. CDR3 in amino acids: CATGRVHEQYF. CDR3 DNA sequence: TGTGCCACGGGCAGGGTGCACGAGCAGTACTTC. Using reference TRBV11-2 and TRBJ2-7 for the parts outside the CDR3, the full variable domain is EAGVAQSPRYKIIEKRQSVAFWCNPISGHATLYWYQQILGQGPKLLIQFQNNGVVDDSQLPKDRFSAERLKGVDSTLKIQPAKLEDSAVYLCATGRVHEQYFGPGTRLTVT.

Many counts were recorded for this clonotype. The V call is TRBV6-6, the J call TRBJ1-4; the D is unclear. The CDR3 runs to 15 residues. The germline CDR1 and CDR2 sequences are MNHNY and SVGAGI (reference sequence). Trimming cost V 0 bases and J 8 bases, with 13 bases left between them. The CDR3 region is CASSYSGGRGEKLFF. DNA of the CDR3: TGTGCCAGCAGTTACTCTGGAGGGCGCGGGGAAAAACTGTTTTTT.

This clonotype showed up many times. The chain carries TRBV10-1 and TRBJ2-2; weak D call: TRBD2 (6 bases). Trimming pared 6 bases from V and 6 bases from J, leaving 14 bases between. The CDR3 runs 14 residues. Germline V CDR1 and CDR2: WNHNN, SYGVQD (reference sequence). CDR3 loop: CASRATGLSGELFF. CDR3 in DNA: TGCGCCAGCAGAGCCACGGGACTCTCCGGGGAGCTGTTTTTT.

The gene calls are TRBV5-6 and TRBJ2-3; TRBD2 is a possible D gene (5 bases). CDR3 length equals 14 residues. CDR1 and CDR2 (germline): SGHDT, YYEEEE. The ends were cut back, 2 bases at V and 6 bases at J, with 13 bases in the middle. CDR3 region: CASSFEGRVDTQYF. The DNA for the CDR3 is TGTGCCAGCAGCTTCGAGGGCCGCGTGGATACGCAGTATTTT.

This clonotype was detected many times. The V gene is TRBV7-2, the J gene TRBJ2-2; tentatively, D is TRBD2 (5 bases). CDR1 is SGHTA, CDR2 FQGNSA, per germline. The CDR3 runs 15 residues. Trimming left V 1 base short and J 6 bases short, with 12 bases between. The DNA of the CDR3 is TGTGCCAGCAGCTTAGGGGGTGCGAGGGCCGGGGAGCTGTTTTTT. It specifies CASSLGGARAGELFF.

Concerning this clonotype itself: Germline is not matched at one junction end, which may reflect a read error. The CDR3 sequence: CASSTRQNTGAFF. For the CDR3, the DNA is TGTGCCAGCAGCACCCGCCAGAACACTGGAGCTTTCTTT. V is TRBV7-6 and J is TRBJ1-1; D not resolved. The germline V gene has CDR1 SGHVS and CDR2 FNYEAQ. This CDR3 is built from 13 residues.

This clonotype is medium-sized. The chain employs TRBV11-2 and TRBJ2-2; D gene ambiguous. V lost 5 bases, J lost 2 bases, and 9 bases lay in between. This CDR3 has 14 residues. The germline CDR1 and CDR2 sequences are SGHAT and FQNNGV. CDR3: CASSPRTNTGELFF. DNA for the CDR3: TGTGCCAGCAGCCCACGGACCAACACCGGGGAGCTGTTTTTT.

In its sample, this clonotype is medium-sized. CDR3 nucleotides: TGTGCCAGCAGGCCCTTTCGGACAGGCTACGGCTCTGGAAACACCATATATTTT. It yields the protein CASRPFRTGYGSGNTIYF. V and J are TRBV6-5 and TRBJ1-3, with 7 bases identical to TRBD1. The CDR3 extends over 18 amino acids. J was trimmed by 0 bases and V by 6 bases; bases with no gene match: 14. CDR1 and CDR2 from the germline V gene are MNHEY and SVGAGI.

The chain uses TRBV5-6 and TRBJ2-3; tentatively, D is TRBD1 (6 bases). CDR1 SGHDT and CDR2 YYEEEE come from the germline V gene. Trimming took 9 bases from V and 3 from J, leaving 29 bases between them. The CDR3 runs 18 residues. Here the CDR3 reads CATRPAVPEQGETDTQYF. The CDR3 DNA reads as TGTGCCACTAGACCAGCCGTCCCCGAACAGGGCGAGACAGATACGCAGTATTTT.

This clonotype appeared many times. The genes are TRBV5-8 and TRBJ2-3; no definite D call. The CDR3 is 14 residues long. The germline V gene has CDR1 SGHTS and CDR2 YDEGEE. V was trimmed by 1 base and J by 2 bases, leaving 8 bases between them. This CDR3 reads CASSLSAYTDTQYF. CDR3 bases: TGTGCCAGCAGCTTGTCGGCCTACACAGATACGCAGTATTTT.

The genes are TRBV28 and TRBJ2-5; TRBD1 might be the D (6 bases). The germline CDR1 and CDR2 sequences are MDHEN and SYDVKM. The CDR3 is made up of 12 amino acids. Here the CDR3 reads CVSQTGQETQYF. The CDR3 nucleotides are TGTGTCAGTCAAACAGGGCAAGAGACCCAGTACTTC.

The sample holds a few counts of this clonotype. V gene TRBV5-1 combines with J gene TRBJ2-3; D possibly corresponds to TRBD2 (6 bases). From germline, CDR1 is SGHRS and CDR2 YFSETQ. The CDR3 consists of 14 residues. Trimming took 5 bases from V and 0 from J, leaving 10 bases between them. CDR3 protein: CASRGTGSTDTQYF. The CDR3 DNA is TGCGCCAGCAGAGGGACTGGGAGCACAGATACGCAGTATTTT.

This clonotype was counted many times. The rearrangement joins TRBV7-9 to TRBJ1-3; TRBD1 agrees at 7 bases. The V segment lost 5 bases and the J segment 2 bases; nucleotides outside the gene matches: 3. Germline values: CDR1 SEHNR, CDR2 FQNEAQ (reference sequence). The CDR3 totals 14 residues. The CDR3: CASSPGGPGNTIYF. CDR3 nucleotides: TGTGCCAGCAGCCCAGGGGGTCCTGGAAACACCATATATTTT.

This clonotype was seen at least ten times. The CDR3 reads CASSPRARFPDTQYF. The CDR3 coding sequence is TGTGCCAGCAGCCCCCGAGCTAGATTCCCAGATACGCAGTATTTT. The chain uses TRBV4-2 and TRBJ2-3; the D is unclear. CDR1 and CDR2 from the germline V gene are LGHNA and YNFKEQ. V was cut by 4 bases and J by 4 bases, with 15 bases left in between. CDR3 length equals 15 residues.

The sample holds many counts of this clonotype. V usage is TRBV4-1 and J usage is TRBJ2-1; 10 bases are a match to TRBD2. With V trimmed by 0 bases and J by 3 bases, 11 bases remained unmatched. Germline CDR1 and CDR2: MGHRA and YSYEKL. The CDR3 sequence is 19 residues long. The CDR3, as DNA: TGCGCCAGCAGCCAAGACCAAGTTAGCGGGGGGATTGTCTACAATGAGCAGTTCTTC. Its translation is CASSQDQVSGGIVYNEQFF.

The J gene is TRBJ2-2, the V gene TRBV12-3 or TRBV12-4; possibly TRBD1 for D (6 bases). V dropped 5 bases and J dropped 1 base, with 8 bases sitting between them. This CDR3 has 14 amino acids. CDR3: CASSATGNTGELFF. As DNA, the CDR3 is TGTGCCAGCAGTGCGACAGGGAACACCGGGGAGCTGTTTTTT.

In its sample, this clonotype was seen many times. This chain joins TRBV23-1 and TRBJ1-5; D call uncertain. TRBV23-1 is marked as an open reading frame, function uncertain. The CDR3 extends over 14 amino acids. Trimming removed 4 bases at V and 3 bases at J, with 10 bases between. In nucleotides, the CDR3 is TGCGCCAGCAGTCCCCGGGATTCCAATCAGCCCCAGCATTTT. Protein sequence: CASSPRDSNQPQHF.

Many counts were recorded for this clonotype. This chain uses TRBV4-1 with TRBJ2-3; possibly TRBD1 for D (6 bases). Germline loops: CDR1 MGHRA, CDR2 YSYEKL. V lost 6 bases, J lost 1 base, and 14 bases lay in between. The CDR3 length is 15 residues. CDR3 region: CASSPSGARTDTQYF. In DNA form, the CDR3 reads TGCGCCAGCAGTCCCTCAGGGGCCCGCACAGATACGCAGTATTTT.

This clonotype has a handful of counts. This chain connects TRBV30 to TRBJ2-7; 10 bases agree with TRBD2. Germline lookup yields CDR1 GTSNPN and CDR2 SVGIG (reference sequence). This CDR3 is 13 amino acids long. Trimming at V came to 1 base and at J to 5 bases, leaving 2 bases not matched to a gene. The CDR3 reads CAWSASGRNEQYF. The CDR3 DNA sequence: TGTGCCTGGAGTGCTAGCGGGAGAAACGAGCAGTACTTC.

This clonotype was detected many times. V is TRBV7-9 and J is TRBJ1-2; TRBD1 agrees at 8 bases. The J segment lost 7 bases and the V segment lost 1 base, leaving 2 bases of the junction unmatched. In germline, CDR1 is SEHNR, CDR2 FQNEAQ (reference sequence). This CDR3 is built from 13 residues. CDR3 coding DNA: TGTGCCAGCAGCTTAGGCAGGGGGCTTGGCTACACCTTC. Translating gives CASSLGRGLGYTF.

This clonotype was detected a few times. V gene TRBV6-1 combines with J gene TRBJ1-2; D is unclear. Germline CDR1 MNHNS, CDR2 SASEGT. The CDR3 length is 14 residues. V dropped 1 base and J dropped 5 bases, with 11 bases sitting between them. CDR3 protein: CASSEDGGPYGYTF. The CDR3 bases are TGTGCCAGCAGTGAAGATGGAGGGCCTTATGGCTACACCTTC.

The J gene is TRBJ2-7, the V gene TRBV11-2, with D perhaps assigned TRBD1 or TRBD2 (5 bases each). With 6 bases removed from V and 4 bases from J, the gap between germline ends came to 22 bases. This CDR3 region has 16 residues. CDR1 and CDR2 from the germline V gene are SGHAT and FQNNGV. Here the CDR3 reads CASRGLGRGQTYEQYF. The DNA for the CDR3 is TGTGCCAGCAGGGGATTGGGCCGGGGCCAAACATACGAGCAGTACTTC.

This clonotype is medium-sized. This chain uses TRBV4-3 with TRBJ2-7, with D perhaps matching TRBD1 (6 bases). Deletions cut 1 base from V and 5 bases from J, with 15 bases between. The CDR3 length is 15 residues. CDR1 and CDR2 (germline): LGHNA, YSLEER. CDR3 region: CASSQGRGWVDEQYF. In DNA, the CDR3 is TGCGCCAGCAGCCAAGGCAGGGGCTGGGTGGACGAGCAGTACTTC.

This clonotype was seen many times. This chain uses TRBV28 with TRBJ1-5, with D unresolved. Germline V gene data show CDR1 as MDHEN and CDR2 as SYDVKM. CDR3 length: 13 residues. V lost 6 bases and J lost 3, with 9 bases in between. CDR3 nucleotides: TGTGCCAGCAGCCAGCCCCCCAATCAGCCCCAGCATTTT. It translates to CASSQPPNQPQHF. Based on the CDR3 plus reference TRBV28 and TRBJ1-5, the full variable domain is DVKVTQSSRYLVKRTGEKVFLECVQDMDHENMFWYRQDPGLGLRLIYFSYDVKMKEKGDIPEGYSVSREKKERFSLILESASTNQTSMYLCASSQPPNQPQHFGDGTRLSIL.

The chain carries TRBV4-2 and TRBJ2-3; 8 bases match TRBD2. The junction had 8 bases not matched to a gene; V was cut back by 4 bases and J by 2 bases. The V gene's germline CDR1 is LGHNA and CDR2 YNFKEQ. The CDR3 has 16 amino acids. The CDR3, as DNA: TGTGCCAGCAGCCCCCTGATAGCGGGGTTCACAGATACGCAGTATTTT. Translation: CASSPLIAGFTDTQYF.